The 27 T cell receptor beta chains listed next were all sequenced from one sample in a study of siplizumab effects on memory and regulatory T cells. Profiled with immunoSEQ multiplex PCR; TCRdb holds only in-frame clones, not every one. The table records roughly 56,000 clones, more than 80% of them present only once. The specimen sequenced was CD8+ T cells sorted from blood. Every receptor here comes from a human donor in good health.

In DNA, the CDR3 is TGTGCCAGCAGCCAAGAGGATGAGCAGTTCTTC. It is translated as CASSQEDEQFF. The chain couples TRBV4-2 to TRBJ2-1; no clear D gene. In germline, CDR1 is LGHNA, CDR2 YNFKEQ. The CDR3 runs 11 residues. The V end lost 0 bases, the J end lost 8 bases, and 2 bases lay between the germline ends.

The chain is built from TRBV4-1 and TRBJ2-7, with TRBD1 matching over 7 bases. The CDR3 consists of 14 residues. The germline gives CDR1 MGHRA, CDR2 YSYEKL. Unmatched junction bases numbered 3, after V lost 4 bases and J lost 0 bases. This chain's CDR3 is CASSLRDSSYEQYF. The CDR3 bases are TGCGCCAGCAGCCTCCGGGACAGCTCCTACGAGCAGTACTTC.

J is TRBJ2-7 and V is TRBV6-5; D ambiguous. CDR1 is MNHEY and CDR2 is SVGAGI in the germline V gene. Trimming pared 2 bases from V and 9 bases from J, leaving 14 bases between. This CDR3 is built from 13 residues. Written as DNA, the CDR3 is TGTGCCAGCAGTTACGGATTCAGTGGCGGGCAGTACTTC. This sequence encodes CASSYGFSGGQYF.

The chain has TRBV21-1 and TRBJ2-6; TRBD1 was called by the table and not checked on the DNA. TRBV21-1 is recorded as a pseudogene. The CDR3 has 13 residues. This chain's CDR3 is CASYKSWANVLTF. The CDR3 nucleotides are TGTGCCAGTTACAAAAGTTGGGCCAACGTCCTGACTTTC.

The V gene is TRBV5-1, the J gene TRBJ2-2, with D uncertain. Trimming shortened V by 1 base and J by 7 bases, and 5 bases separated the two germline ends. The CDR3 contains 12 residues. Germline V gives CDR1 SGHRS, CDR2 YFSETQ. CDR3 bases: TGCGCCAGCAGCTTGAGGGTCGGGGAGCTGTTTTTT. Protein sequence: CASSLRVGELFF.

V gene TRBV7-2 combines with J gene TRBJ2-7; D ambiguous. Germline assignment: CDR1 SGHTA and CDR2 FQGNSA. The CDR3 has 11 residues. V was pared by 4 bases and J by 5 bases, with 6 bases between. The CDR3 DNA is TGTGCCAGCAGCTCCCAGAACGAGCAGTACTTC. As protein: CASSSQNEQYF.

In nucleotides, the CDR3 is TGCAGCGTTGAAAGCGGATTTGGGTGGGAGACCCAGTACTTC. Its translation is CSVESGFGWETQYF. The chain has TRBV29-1 and TRBJ2-5; a weak D match, TRBD2 (5 bases). The CDR3 totals 14 residues. Trimming stripped 2 bases from V and 5 bases from J, with 15 bases between. Germline V gives CDR1 SQVTM, CDR2 ANQGSEA. Full variable domain (rest looked up from reference TRBV29-1 and TRBJ2-5): SAVISQKPSRDICQRGTSLTIQCQVDSQVTMMFWYRQQPGQSLTLIATANQGSEATYESGFVIDKFPISRPNLTFSTLTVSNMSPEDSSIYLCSVESGFGWETQYFGPGTRLLVL.

The chain carries TRBV19 and TRBJ1-1; possibly TRBD1 for D (5 bases). The CDR3 covers 15 residues. V lost 4 bases, J lost 3 bases, and 15 bases lay in between. Germline V gene sequence: CDR1 LNHDA, CDR2 SQIVND (reference sequence). The CDR3 region has the DNA TGTGCCAGTAGTACTATTCAGGGAGGGGACACTGAAGCTTTCTTT. Translated: CASSTIQGGDTEAFF.

The V gene is TRBV14, the J gene TRBJ1-2; no definite D call. Germline assignment: CDR1 SGHDN and CDR2 FVKESK. The ends were cut back, 4 bases at V and 4 bases at J, with 22 bases in the middle. CDR3 length: 17 amino acids. CDR3 bases: TGTGCCAGCAGCCTAGCCGGATCGGCATTTCCTCTCTATGGCTACACCTTC. As protein: CASSLAGSAFPLYGYTF.

This clone has a single count. The chain carries TRBV28 and TRBJ2-6; D not resolved. Germline V gene lookup returns CDR1 MDHEN and CDR2 SYDVKM. This CDR3 is 14 amino acids long. Trimming cost V 5 bases and J 0 bases, with 5 bases left between them. The CDR3 bases are TGTGCCAGCAGTCAGGACTCTGGGGCCAACGTCCTGACTTTC. It is translated as CASSQDSGANVLTF. Full variable domain (outside the CDR3, taken from reference TRBV28 and TRBJ2-6): DVKVTQSSRYLVKRTGEKVFLECVQDMDHENMFWYRQDPGLGLRLIYFSYDVKMKEKGDIPEGYSVSREKKERFSLILESASTNQTSMYLCASSQDSGANVLTFGAGSRLTVL.

This sequence joins TRBV7-9 and TRBJ1-4, with 7 bases fitting TRBD1. Germline trimming cut 2 bases from V and 4 bases from J; bases unmatched to any gene: 1. The CDR3 totals 14 residues. CDR1 is SEHNR and CDR2 is FQNEAQ in the germline V gene (reference sequence). CDR3: CASSLTGVNEKLFF. The CDR3 DNA sequence: TGTGCCAGCAGCTTAACAGGGGTTAATGAAAAACTGTTTTTT.

The gene calls are TRBV11-3 and TRBJ2-2; TRBD1 agrees at 8 bases. CDR1 is SGHNT and CDR2 is YENEEA in the germline V gene. V shed 3 bases and J 3 bases; nucleotides not matched to a gene: 9. The CDR3 extends over 17 amino acids. The CDR3 region is CASSFLLLDRDTGELFF. The CDR3 region has the DNA TGTGCCAGCAGCTTTCTTCTCCTGGACAGGGACACCGGGGAGCTGTTTTTT.

This chain links TRBV19 with TRBJ2-7; D uncertain. Germline V lookup: CDR1 LNHDA, CDR2 SQIVND (reference sequence). This CDR3 region has 11 residues. V gave up 5 bases and J gave up 9 bases, with 11 bases separating them. Here the CDR3 DNA reads TGTGCCAGTAGTTCTCGACCTGGGCAGTACTTC. Translating gives CASSSRPGQYF.

This clone was recorded once. This sequence joins TRBV5-4 and TRBJ2-5; D possibly matches TRBD1 or TRBD2 (5 bases each). Trimming took off 5 bases at V and 3 bases at J, with 14 bases between the two ends. The germline V gene has CDR1 SGHNT and CDR2 YYREEE (reference sequence). This CDR3 has 14 residues. CDR3 region: CASSAGMGEETQYF. The CDR3 nucleotides are TGTGCCAGCAGTGCTGGGATGGGGGAAGAGACCCAGTACTTC.

CDR3: CASSSELRNTGELFF. CDR3 nucleotide sequence: TGTGCCAGCAGTTCCGAATTACGGAACACCGGGGAGCTGTTTTTT. This rearrangement joins TRBV5-6 to TRBJ2-2; D gene ambiguous. The germline V gene has CDR1 SGHDT and CDR2 YYEEEE. The CDR3 spans 15 residues. V was shortened by 5 bases and J by 1 base, with 12 bases between the two germline ends.

The chain couples TRBV27 to TRBJ2-3; no firm D call. The germline V gene has CDR1 MNHEY and CDR2 SMNVEV (reference sequence). The V end lost 1 base, the J end lost 0 bases, and 5 bases lay between the germline ends. The CDR3 spans 14 residues. Here the CDR3 reads CASSLFPSTDTQYF. In nucleotides, the CDR3 is TGTGCCAGCAGTTTATTCCCTAGCACAGATACGCAGTATTTT.

This rearrangement joins TRBV15 to TRBJ2-1; perhaps TRBD1 as D (5 bases). CDR1 is LNHNV, CDR2 YYDKDF, per germline (reference sequence). The CDR3 has 15 residues. V was pared by 2 bases and J by 9 bases, with 17 bases between. In DNA form, the CDR3 reads TGTGCCACCAGCAGAACCTTTCCAGGGCTGGCTGAGCAGTTCTTC. Protein sequence: CATSRTFPGLAEQFF.

The chain's CDR3 is CASSLSVRTSDYNEQFF. CDR3 bases: TGTGCCAGCAGCTTATCAGTTAGGACTAGCGACTACAATGAGCAGTTCTTC. The chain carries TRBV7-2 and TRBJ2-1; 9 bases align to TRBD2. The germline V gene has CDR1 SGHTA and CDR2 FQGNSA. J lost 3 bases, V lost 2 bases, and 8 bases had no gene match. The CDR3 loop spans 17 amino acids.

V gene TRBV6-1 combines with J gene TRBJ2-3; a weak D match, TRBD1 (5 bases). CDR1 is MNHNS and CDR2 is SASEGT in the germline V gene. The CDR3 extends over 13 amino acids. Between the trimmed V and J ends, which lost 5 bases and 5 bases, there was a span of 11 bases. CDR3 region: CASSSVQGDTQYF. The CDR3 region has the DNA TGTGCCAGCAGTTCCGTGCAGGGAGATACGCAGTATTTT.

The chain recombines TRBV5-1 with TRBJ2-2; unclear D gene. V dropped 3 bases and J dropped 0 bases, with 3 bases sitting between them. CDR1 is SGHRS and CDR2 is YFSETQ in the germline V gene. This CDR3 is built from 13 residues. CDR3 residues: CASSWTNTGELFF. The CDR3 DNA is TGCGCCAGCAGCTGGACGAACACCGGGGAGCTGTTTTTT. Combining the CDR3 with reference TRBV5-1 and TRBJ2-2 gives the whole variable domain KAGVTQTPRYLIKTRGQQVTLSCSPISGHRSVSWYQQTPGQGLQFLFEYFSETQRNKGNFPGRFSGRQFSNSRSEMNVSTLELGDSALYLCASSWTNTGELFFGEGSRLTVL.

This clone has a single count. This sequence joins TRBV10-3 and TRBJ1-2; 8 nucleotides match TRBD1. The CDR3 covers 16 residues. Germline CDR1 and CDR2: ENHRY and SYGVKD. V was clipped by 0 bases and J by 7 bases; unmatched bases: 10. The CDR3 bases are TGTGCCATCAGTGAGTCCGGGGGTCAGGGGGCGATTGGCTACACCTTC. This sequence encodes CAISESGGQGAIGYTF.

The chain uses TRBV28 and TRBJ1-1, with 8 bases aligning to TRBD1. From germline, CDR1 is MDHEN and CDR2 SYDVKM. V was pared by 5 bases and J by 0 bases, with 2 bases of the junction left unmatched. This CDR3 has 14 amino acids. Written as DNA, the CDR3 is TGTGCCAGCAGTCTACAGGGGGTGAACACTGAAGCTTTCTTT. It codes for CASSLQGVNTEAFF.

The gene calls are TRBV9 and TRBJ1-5, with 8 nucleotides matching TRBD1. CDR3 size: 15 residues. Germline V CDR1 and CDR2: SGDLS, YYNGEE. With 0 bases clipped from V and 6 bases from J, the junction kept 5 bases outside the gene matches. The CDR3 DNA is TGTGCCAGCAGCGTAGGGCAGGGGGCGGGTCAGCCCCAGCATTTT. The encoded protein is CASSVGQGAGQPQHF.

The chain couples TRBV27 to TRBJ2-7; D assignment may be TRBD1 or TRBD2 (5 bases each). Germline V CDR1 and CDR2: MNHEY, SMNVEV (reference sequence). Trimming stripped 6 bases from V and 0 bases from J, with 9 bases between. The CDR3 is made up of 13 amino acids. CDR3 sequence reads: CASRGESSYEQYF. CDR3 DNA: TGTGCCAGCAGGGGGGAGAGCTCCTACGAGCAGTACTTC.

This chain joins TRBV4-3 and TRBJ1-1; 7 bases align to TRBD1. The V gene's germline CDR1 is LGHNA and CDR2 YSLEER. This CDR3 is 16 amino acids long. Losses at the gene ends were 4 bases for V and 0 bases for J; bases not matched to a gene: 8. In DNA form, the CDR3 reads TGCGCCAGCAGCCCTGAGGTCGGACAGGTGAACACTGAAGCTTTCTTT. It yields the protein CASSPEVGQVNTEAFF.

The chain recombines TRBV6-5 with TRBJ2-7; no reliable D call. V was shortened by 4 bases and J by 3 bases, with 13 bases between the two germline ends. This CDR3 comprises 14 residues. Germline lookup yields CDR1 MNHEY and CDR2 SVGAGI. The CDR3 bases are TGTGCCAGCAGTTCGCAGCTCAGGAACTACGAGCAGTACTTC. This sequence encodes CASSSQLRNYEQYF.

The chain carries TRBV4-1 and TRBJ2-1, with D tentatively TRBD1 (5 bases). This CDR3 has 14 residues. V lost 4 bases and J lost 7, with 14 bases in between. The germline gives CDR1 MGHRA, CDR2 YSYEKL. The CDR3 loop is CASSLNIDRNEQFF. The CDR3 DNA reads TGCGCCAGCAGCCTAAATATTGACAGAAATGAGCAGTTCTTC.